This TCR beta chain originates from a study of regulatory T cells in long-lasting Graves disease (dated by TCRdb to the early 2020s). The study in broad terms: Antithyroid drugs had been taken for less than 3 months by newly diagnosed Graves' disease patients. The study was conducted in China and was registered as a clinical trial. A total of around 35 samples were covered by TCR sequencing, comprising roughly 13 persistent and roughly 20 newly diagnosed Graves' disease patients. Patients with persistent Graves' disease were compared with patients with newly diagnosed Graves' disease using TCR sequencing and RNA sequencing of peripheral blood.

The junction carries 8 bases between V and J, which are trimmed by 5 bases and 3 bases respectively. The cysteine opens and the phenylalanine closes a CDR3 of 13 amino acids. Only CDR3 DNA remains: 39 bases, in frame from the first base. Reading the germline V gene gives CDR1 SGHAT and CDR2 FQNNGV. Per the publication, the time point label means: newly diagnosed GD, antithyroid drugs for less than 3 months. For both TCR sequencing and RNA sequencing, RNA was extracted from PBMCs using TRIzol. The diagnosis of Graves' disease followed American Thyroid Association guidelines. Patients for the study were recruited at an endocrinology department in Xi'an, China. Each patient gave roughly 8.4 milliliters of peripheral blood, collected in an EDTA anticoagulant tube. Ficoll Paque Plus density gradient separation was used to isolate PBMCs, and no additional T cell sorting was done. An Agilent 2100 Bioanalyzer and agarose gel were used to check RNA quality, while a NanoDrop 2000 measured RNA concentration.

Library preparation employed multiplex PCR. The sequencing machine was an Illumina HiSeq 4000. CDR3 regions were amplified by Arm-PCR with iRepertoire HTBI primers to construct TCR beta libraries. Gel purification was performed on PCR products prior to sequencing. Per the original workflow: A total of some 60 TRBV and under 15 TRBJ segments were identified across samples and were used for gene usage analysis of CDR3 amino acid clonotypes. COPE and FqMerger were used to merge the filtered high-quality paired reads into contigs. Contigs were aligned with BLAST to IMGT TRBV, TRBD and TRBJ reference genes, and CDR3 was defined per IMGT. Any clonotype with a frequency above 0.1% was classified as a highly expanded clone. Shannon entropy was used to measure repertoire diversity, and the Gini coefficient was used to measure V-J evenness. A clonotype was considered public if more than one individual shared it. TCRdb handled the public reads itself, with Q25 trimming in fastp and clone calling in MiXCR, and kept productive beta chains. Merged by CDR3 protein, the rows form single entries marked with the most common genes and DNA. TCRdb's processing, not the authors', yielded these V and J calls. Across this sample there are about 370,000 distinct CDR3 sequences, with roughly 16% seen only once. The top ten clones comprise 20% to 25% of the sample.

Overall results and qualifications from the work: Compared with newly diagnosed patients, persistent Graves' disease patients had lower TCR Shannon entropy and fewer highly expanded clones, which suggests clonal expansion. Only the TCR beta chain was sequenced and analyzed. Persistent disease showed preferential use of TRBV28, TRBJ1-2 and TRBJ2-5, whereas newly diagnosed disease favored TRBV20-1 and TRBJ2-1. A larger number of public clonotypes was shared among persistent patients (around 2,700) than among newly diagnosed patients (around 880). Because the primary lesion, thyroid tissue, could not be accessed, the study looked at peripheral blood alone. The small sample size was acknowledged by the authors as a limitation that may reduce accuracy.

This clonotype came up many times. Its antigen is not yet known. No base quality information exists; no much larger clone differs at one position. Sequenced here: peripheral blood mononuclear cells (PBMCs), sampled at new diagnosis, from a patient treated with antithyroid drugs. This receptor chain uses TRBV11-2 and TRBJ2-1; no D gene can be assigned with confidence. The origin of this receptor is a female donor with Graves disease. The CDR3 region reads CASSSPDYNEQFF. Here is the DNA: TGTGCCAGCAGCAGTCCAGACTACAATGAGCAGTTCTTC.